What follows are 28 T cell receptor beta chains derived from one specimen sequenced in a study of blood T cell repertoires in COVID-19. Clones were read by immunoSEQ multiplex PCR, and TCRdb kept only the in-frame ones, dropping some. Of about 300,000 clones listed, roughly 91% are singletons. Material for sequencing was peripheral blood. The receptors derive from a man in his forties or fifties with acute or convalescent COVID-19.

The chain recombines TRBV7-9 with TRBJ2-7; a possible D gene is TRBD2 (5 bases). The CDR3 has 14 amino acids. Trimming shortened V by 4 bases and J by 9 bases, and 19 bases separated the two germline ends. Germline CDR1 SEHNR, CDR2 FQNEAQ (reference sequence). CDR3 sequence reads: CASSSPKTGRGQYF. The CDR3 DNA follows: TGTGCCAGCAGCTCTCCGAAGACGGGGAGAGGGCAGTACTTC.

This chain joins TRBV7-8 and TRBJ1-3; perhaps TRBD1 as D (5 bases). This CDR3 has 16 amino acids. Germline V gene lookup returns CDR1 SGHVS and CDR2 FQNEAQ. V was cut by 4 bases and J by 3 bases, with 16 bases left in between. This chain's CDR3 is CASSSAQGAFGNTIYF. The CDR3 DNA sequence: TGTGCCAGCAGCTCAGCTCAAGGGGCGTTTGGAAACACCATATATTTT. Full variable domain (missing parts from reference TRBV7-8 and TRBJ1-3): GAGVSQSPRYKVAKRGQDVALRCDPISGHVSLFWYQQALGQGPEFLTYFQNEAQLDKSGLPSDRFFAERPEGSVSTLKIQRTQQEDSAVYLCASSSAQGAFGNTIYFGEGSWLTVV.

This sequence joins TRBV18 and TRBJ2-2, with TRBD2 matching 12 bases. Germline trimming cut 3 bases from V and 7 bases from J; bases unmatched to any gene: 6. This CDR3 is built from 16 residues. The germline gives CDR1 KGHSH, CDR2 LQKENI. The CDR3 sequence: CASSPRLAGDFGELFF. CDR3 nucleotides: TGTGCCAGCTCACCTCGACTAGCGGGGGACTTCGGGGAGCTGTTTTTT.

This clone has a single count. The chain couples TRBV2 to TRBJ2-7, with D uncertain. Germline lookup yields CDR1 SNHLY and CDR2 FYNNEI. V gave up 6 bases and J gave up 8 bases, with 8 bases separating them. The CDR3 has 10 residues. CDR3 sequence reads: CASRGDQQYF. In DNA form, the CDR3 reads TGTGCCAGCAGAGGAGACCAGCAGTACTTC.

The rearrangement joins TRBV6-1 to TRBJ2-3; tentative D call: TRBD2 (5 bases). Trimming left V 2 bases short and J 6 bases short, with 15 bases between. The CDR3 is 15 residues long. CDR1 and CDR2 from the germline V gene are MNHNS and SASEGT. The CDR3 DNA reads as TGTGCCAGCAGTGAACGGTATGAGGGTTGGGATACGCAGTATTTT. This encodes CASSERYEGWDTQYF.

To note about this clone: Other DNA variants within this sample encode the same CDR3. The J gene is TRBJ2-3, the V gene TRBV5-1; 8 bases map to TRBD1. The germline CDR1 and CDR2 sequences are SGHRS and YFSETQ. The CDR3 is 14 amino acids. V dropped 4 bases and J dropped 4; count of bases not matched to a gene: 5. The CDR3 here is CASSPGQGPDTQYF. The CDR3 coding sequence is TGCGCCAGCAGCCCTGGACAGGGCCCAGATACGCAGTATTTT.

This clone has a single count. Other nucleotide sequences from this sample produce the same CDR3. V and J are TRBV5-4 and TRBJ2-3; 7 nucleotides agree with TRBD2. Germline CDR1 reads SGHNT; CDR2 reads YYREEE (reference sequence). The CDR3 has 15 residues. V dropped 2 bases and J dropped 1; count of bases not matched to a gene: 4. The CDR3 nucleotides are TGTGCCAGCAGCTTAGGTGGGGGGGGCACAGATACGCAGTATTTT. This translates into CASSLGGGGTDTQYF.

The chain couples TRBV10-3 to TRBJ2-1, with 8 bases lining up with TRBD2. In germline, CDR1 is ENHRY, CDR2 SYGVKD. With V trimmed by 4 bases and J by 5 bases, 7 bases remained unmatched. This CDR3 is 15 amino acids long. CDR3 in amino acids: CAISVGGGRDNEQFF. CDR3 DNA sequence: TGTGCCATCAGTGTCGGCGGGGGGCGGGACAATGAGCAGTTCTTC.

V gene TRBV9 combines with J gene TRBJ1-4; TRBD1 is a possible D gene (6 bases). Germline-derived CDR1 and CDR2 are SGDLS and YYNGEE. This CDR3 is 15 amino acids long. V was shortened by 0 bases and J by 10 bases, with 16 bases between the two germline ends. CDR3 coding DNA: TGTGCCAGCAGCGTAGGGGGGCGACCCCAGGGAAAACTGTTTTTT. Residues: CASSVGGRPQGKLFF. Based on the CDR3 plus reference TRBV9 and TRBJ1-4, the full variable domain is DSGVTQTPKHLITATGQRVTLRCSPRSGDLSVYWYQQSLDQGLQFLIQYYNGEERAKGNILERFSAQQFPDLHSELNLSSLELGDSALYFCASSVGGRPQGKLFFGSGTQLSVL.

This chain connects TRBV7-2 to TRBJ1-5; unclear D gene. CDR3 length: 13 amino acids. V was clipped by 5 bases and J by 3 bases, with 8 bases between them. Germline V gene lookup returns CDR1 SGHTA and CDR2 FQGNSA. As DNA, the CDR3 is TGTGCCAGCAGCCCGGGAAACAATCAGCCCCAGCATTTT. Translating it yields CASSPGNNQPQHF.

This clone has only a few counts. V and J are TRBV5-8 and TRBJ2-2; TRBD2 is a possible D gene (6 bases). Trimming cost V 2 bases and J 7 bases, with 12 bases left between them. The CDR3 extends over 14 amino acids. Germline values: CDR1 SGHTS, CDR2 YDEGEE. In nucleotides, the CDR3 is TGTGCCAGCAGCTTCTTAGGGACTGGCGGGGAGCTGTTTTTT. Translation gives CASSFLGTGGELFF.

Regarding this clone: The same CDR3 arises from other DNA sequences in this sample as well. V is TRBV5-1 and J is TRBJ1-2, with 7 bases identical to TRBD1. The CDR3 covers 14 residues. After removal of 2 bases from V and 2 bases from J, the junction contained 3 bases not matched to a gene. Germline lookup yields CDR1 SGHRS and CDR2 YFSETQ. CDR3 nucleotides: TGCGCCAGCAGCTTAGGGACAGCGAACTATGGCTACACCTTC. This translates into CASSLGTANYGYTF. Full variable domain (missing parts from reference TRBV5-1 and TRBJ1-2): KAGVTQTPRYLIKTRGQQVTLSCSPISGHRSVSWYQQTPGQGLQFLFEYFSETQRNKGNFPGRFSGRQFSNSRSEMNVSTLELGDSALYLCASSLGTANYGYTFGSGTRLTVV.

This chain joins TRBV3-1 (or the pseudogene TRBV3-2) and TRBJ2-3; D might be TRBD2 (6 bases). V dropped 1 base and J dropped 3 bases, with 17 bases sitting between them. The CDR3 consists of 17 residues. Germline V CDR1 and CDR2: LGHDT, YNNKEL (reference sequence). The CDR3 nucleotides are TGTGCCAGCAGCCAAGGGGGGACTGTTTCTTGGACAGATACGCAGTATTTT. Its translation is CASSQGGTVSWTDTQYF.

V usage is TRBV10-3 and J usage is TRBJ1-1, with unresolved D. Germline-derived CDR1 and CDR2 are ENHRY and SYGVKD. CDR3 length equals 15 residues. The ends were cut back, 8 bases at V and 1 base at J, with 17 bases in the middle. CDR3 sequence reads: CAIEDREGGNTEAFF. The CDR3 coding sequence is TGTGCCATCGAGGATCGGGAAGGAGGGAACACTGAAGCTTTCTTT.

Concerning this clone itself: Different DNA sequences within this sample yield the same CDR3. The genes are TRBV6-5 and TRBJ1-5, with 9 bases fitting TRBD1. Per germline, CDR1 MNHEY and CDR2 SVGAGI. After removal of 7 bases from V and 4 bases from J, the junction contained 5 bases not matched to a gene. This CDR3 is built from 14 residues. CDR3 protein: CASTDRGGNQPQHF. CDR3 in DNA: TGTGCCAGCACCGACAGGGGGGGAAATCAGCCCCAGCATTTT.

This clone was observed once. This chain links TRBV29-1 with TRBJ2-3; 7 bases match TRBD2. CDR3 size: 15 residues. After removal of 1 base from V and 1 base from J, the junction contained 5 bases not matched to a gene. Germline V gene sequence: CDR1 SQVTM, CDR2 ANQGSEA. This chain's CDR3 is CSVEGVSGGTDTQYF. The CDR3 DNA sequence: TGCAGCGTTGAAGGGGTGAGCGGGGGCACAGATACGCAGTATTTT.

The chain recombines TRBV7-8 with TRBJ2-7; D is possibly TRBD2 (5 bases). Germline V gene data show CDR1 as SGHVS and CDR2 as FQNEAQ. V lost 1 base and J 2 bases, leaving 9 bases between the germline ends. This CDR3 has 14 residues. DNA of the CDR3: TGTGCCAGCAGCTTAGATCGGGAAACCTACGAGCAGTACTTC. Its protein product is CASSLDRETYEQYF. Based on the CDR3 plus reference TRBV7-8 and TRBJ2-7, the full variable domain is GAGVSQSPRYKVAKRGQDVALRCDPISGHVSLFWYQQALGQGPEFLTYFQNEAQLDKSGLPSDRFFAERPEGSVSTLKIQRTQQEDSAVYLCASSLDRETYEQYFGPGTRLTVT.

CDR3 protein: CAWSEGEDGSTDTQYF. The CDR3, as DNA: TGTGCCTGGAGTGAAGGGGAGGACGGAAGCACAGATACGCAGTATTTT. The V gene is TRBV30, the J gene TRBJ2-3, with D possibly matching TRBD2 (6 bases). CDR3 size: 16 residues. The ends were cut back, 1 base at V and 0 bases at J, with 14 bases in the middle. CDR1 is GTSNPN, CDR2 SVGIG, per germline (reference sequence).

This sequence joins TRBV9 and TRBJ1-1; D is ambiguous. Germline values: CDR1 SGDLS, CDR2 YYNGEE. The CDR3 length is 14 residues. Trimming stripped 3 bases from V and 5 bases from J, with 14 bases between. The CDR3 protein is CASSAMYENTEAFF. The CDR3 DNA reads as TGTGCCAGCAGCGCCATGTATGAGAATACTGAAGCTTTCTTT.

V usage is TRBV6-5 and J usage is TRBJ1-2; 9 bases align to TRBD1. From germline, CDR1 is MNHEY and CDR2 SVGAGI. The ends lost 5 bases at V and 5 bases at J; junction bases unmatched: 6. The CDR3 is 14 residues long. CDR3 coding DNA: TGTGCCAGCAGTCGGGACAGGGAGGGGTATGGCTACACCTTC. It yields the protein CASSRDREGYGYTF.

The gene calls are TRBV3-1 (or the pseudogene TRBV3-2) and TRBJ1-2; TRBD1 might be the D (6 bases). The CDR3 contains 15 residues. The V and J ends lost 4 bases and 6 bases respectively, with 18 bases between them. CDR1 is LGHDT, CDR2 YNNKEL, per germline (reference sequence). The CDR3 DNA reads TGTGCCAGCAGCCTCCAACGGAACAGGGCCAATGGCTACACCTTC. Translation gives CASSLQRNRANGYTF.

The J gene is TRBJ1-2, the V gene TRBV3-1 (or the pseudogene TRBV3-2); TRBD1 matches 8 bases. Germline V gene sequence: CDR1 LGHDT, CDR2 YNNKEL (reference sequence). The V gene end was trimmed by 5 bases and the J gene end by 8 bases; junction bases not matched to a gene: 13. CDR3 length: 15 residues. This CDR3 reads CASSAPTGASRGYTF. The CDR3 DNA follows: TGTGCCAGCAGCGCACCGACAGGGGCGTCAAGAGGCTACACCTTC.

The chain employs TRBV10-1 and TRBJ2-1, with D possibly TRBD1 on 5 matching bases. The CDR3 runs 12 residues. The germline CDR1 and CDR2 sequences are WNHNN and SYGVQD (reference sequence). Trimming took 4 bases from V and 5 from J, leaving 6 bases between them. CDR3 loop: CASSVGDNEQFF. For the CDR3, the DNA is TGCGCCAGCAGTGTAGGGGACAATGAGCAGTTCTTC.

CDR3 nucleotide sequence: TGCGCCAGCAGCCTGGCAGGGGCTGGAAGGACAGATACGCAGTATTTT. The encoded protein is CASSLAGAGRTDTQYF. V gene TRBV5-1 combines with J gene TRBJ2-3; perhaps TRBD1 as D (6 bases). V lost 4 bases, J lost 3 bases, and 18 bases lay in between. The germline V gene has CDR1 SGHRS and CDR2 YFSETQ. The CDR3 covers 16 residues.

This chain connects TRBV9 to TRBJ1-1; no clear D gene. CDR3 size: 13 residues. The germline V and J ends were trimmed by 0 bases and 4 bases, with 7 bases remaining between them. CDR1 and CDR2 from the germline V gene are SGDLS and YYNGEE. CDR3 region: CASSVGDGTEAFF. The CDR3 region has the DNA TGTGCCAGCAGCGTAGGAGATGGCACTGAAGCTTTCTTT.

This clone was observed a single time. The chain couples TRBV19 to TRBJ1-2; tentative D call: TRBD1 (6 bases). Trimming shortened V by 5 bases and J by 2 bases, and 18 bases separated the two germline ends. The CDR3 runs to 16 residues. Germline values: CDR1 LNHDA, CDR2 SQIVND (reference sequence). The CDR3 region is CASSSPVRRGNYGYTF. The CDR3 region has the DNA TGTGCCAGTAGTTCCCCTGTCCGCAGGGGCAACTATGGCTACACCTTC.

The rearrangement links TRBV5-1 to TRBJ2-7, with 9 nucleotides matching TRBD1. Trimming at V came to 7 bases and at J to 7 bases, leaving 12 bases not matched to a gene. This CDR3 has 14 amino acids. CDR1 is SGHRS, CDR2 YFSETQ, per germline. The CDR3 region has the DNA TGCGCCAGCGCAACGGGACAGGGTCCCATAGAGCAGTACTTC. Residues: CASATGQGPIEQYF.

The chain links TRBV18 to TRBJ1-2; 8 bases agree with TRBD1. The CDR3 has 16 residues. J was trimmed by 7 bases and V by 2 bases; bases with no gene match: 12. Germline V gene data show CDR1 as KGHSH and CDR2 as LQKENI. CDR3 protein: CASSPSGQGLRAGYTF. CDR3 nucleotides: TGTGCCAGCTCACCATCTGGACAGGGCCTTCGCGCTGGCTACACCTTC.